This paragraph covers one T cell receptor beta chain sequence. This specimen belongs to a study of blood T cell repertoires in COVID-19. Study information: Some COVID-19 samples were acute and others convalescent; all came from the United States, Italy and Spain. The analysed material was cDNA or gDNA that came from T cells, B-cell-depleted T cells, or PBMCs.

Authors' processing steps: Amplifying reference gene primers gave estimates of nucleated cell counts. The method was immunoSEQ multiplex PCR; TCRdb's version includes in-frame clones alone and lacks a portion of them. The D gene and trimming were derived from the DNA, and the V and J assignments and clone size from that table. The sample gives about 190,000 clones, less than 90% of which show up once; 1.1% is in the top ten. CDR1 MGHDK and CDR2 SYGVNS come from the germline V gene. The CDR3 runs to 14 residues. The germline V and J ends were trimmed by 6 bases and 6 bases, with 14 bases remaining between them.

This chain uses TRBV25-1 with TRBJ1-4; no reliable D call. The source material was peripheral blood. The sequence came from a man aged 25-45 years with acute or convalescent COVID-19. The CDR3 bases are TGTGCCAGCAGCCTCACCGCCGGGGATGAAAAACTGTTTTTT. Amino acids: CASSLTAGDEKLFF.